This section outlines one T cell receptor (beta chain) sequence together with its context. Its antigen is unknown. Systemic immunosuppression or a history of autoimmune disease excluded patients. This table comes from immunoSEQ multiplex PCR, and its TCRdb copy is limited to in-frame clones, with some not included. The sample lists fewer than 45,000 clones, approximately 84% occurring once. The source of the sample is a study of OX40 agonist ivuxolimab in advanced cancers. About the research overall: The dose-escalation cohort was about 87% male, with a mean age of around 54 years, ranging about 23 to 90. Overall study findings and caveats: Among T cells, CD8+ cells averaged more expanded clones than CD4+ cells.

The germline V gene encodes CDR1 SGHRS and CDR2 YFSETQ. Trimming cost V 4 bases and J 12 bases; bases outside gene matches: 13. The CDR3 consists of 14 residues. This chain links TRBV5-1 with TRBJ1-2; 9 bases fit TRBD1. This specimen consisted of CD4+ or CD8+ T cells sorted from blood, obtained in a trial of the OX40 agonist ivuxolimab. This clonotype was obtained from an adult with an advanced solid tumor such as melanoma, head and neck, liver or kidney cancer. This CDR3 is CASSAPGQGRENTF. CDR3 DNA sequence: TGCGCCAGCAGCGCCCCGGGACAGGGAAGGGAAAACACCTTC.